This is a list of T cell receptor beta chains from one sample in a study of OX40 agonist ivuxolimab in advanced cancers. Sequencing used immunoSEQ multiplex PCR; TCRdb keeps in-frame clones, though not all of them. This sample yields about 42,000 clones, of which around 89% are seen a single time; around 6.2% belongs to the top ten. Sequenced material: CD4+ or CD8+ T cells sorted from blood, taken in a trial of the OX40 agonist ivuxolimab. The receptors here all came from an adult with an advanced solid tumor such as melanoma, head and neck, liver or kidney cancer. Each CDR3 is given with its conserved first and last residue. The D gene is left open where the match is weak.

>TRBJ1-2|.|TRBV28
CASRDTTEGYTF
>TRBJ2-3|.|TRBV28
CASSPNQGTSDTQYF
>TRBJ2-5|.|TRBV2
CASREETQYF
>TRBJ1-4|.|TRBV9
CASSNPTGSNEKLFF
>TRBJ2-3|.|TRBV2
CASSDTDTQYF
>TRBJ1-4|.|TRBV6-1
CASSDLLKLFF
>TRBJ1-5|.|TRBV28
CASSFSGYNGPQHF
>TRBJ2-5|.|TRBV7-2
CASSLSVVAETQYF
>TRBJ2-4|.|TRBV28
CASSPRDVRGNIQYF
>TRBJ1-3|TRBD1|TRBV5-4
CASSATGTGNTIYF
>TRBJ1-2|.|TRBV4-1
CASSQVGVYGYTF
>TRBJ2-3|.|TRBV9
CASSGAPTDTQYF
>TRBJ2-7|.|TRBV10-1
CASGGTKDEQYF
>TRBJ1-1|.|TRBV5-4
CASSLPGLNTEAFF
>TRBJ2-7|TRBD2|TRBV6-6
CASTLAGVSYEQYF
>TRBJ1-6|.|TRBV6-5
CASSLGQTLHSPLHF
>TRBJ2-2|TRBD1|TRBV29-1
CSGGQGANTGELFF
>TRBJ2-5|TRBD2|TRBV4-1
CASSQWTGTSGTYQETQYF
>TRBJ2-3|.|TRBV20-1
CAPARGTQYF
>TRBJ1-5|.|TRBV6-1
CASSEVSGVNQPQHF
>TRBJ2-7|TRBD1|TRBV5-6
CASRSRGEGGQYEQYF
>TRBJ2-5|.|TRBV5-1
CASSGDWEKETQYF
>TRBJ1-6|.|TRBV30
CAWSPVKGGSPLHF
>TRBJ1-1|.|TRBV27
CASSLRGLNTEAFF
>TRBJ1-5|TRBD1|TRBV27
CASRSGTVNQPQHF
>TRBJ1-1|.|TRBV28
CASSLASGEGTEAFF
>TRBJ2-1|TRBD2|TRBV28
CASNPGLAETNNEQFF
>TRBJ2-3|.|TRBV5-1
CASSLVTGRVGDTQYF
>TRBJ2-6|TRBD1|TRBV4-1
CASSFRQGMISGANVLTF
>TRBJ2-7|.|TRBV2
CASSERRTNSYEQYF
>TRBJ1-1|.|TRBV7-9
CASSLEEGRWNTEAFF
>TRBJ2-7|TRBD2|TRBV5-1
CASSLGLAGGFLRDEQYF
>TRBJ1-3|.|TRBV5-5
CASSMDSSGNTIYF
>TRBJ2-5|TRBD2|TRBV29-1
CSVHREGRDGETQYF
>TRBJ2-3|TRBD2|TRBV15
CATSTLAGGFPDTQYF
>TRBJ1-2|TRBD1|TRBV15
CATSRDGQGKSGYTF
>TRBJ2-5|.|TRBV21-1
CASSKGEGEYF
>TRBJ1-1|.|TRBV5-1
CASSPTTGVPEAFF
>TRBJ1-6|.|TRBV10-3
CASGPKNSPLHF
>TRBJ2-1|TRBD2|TRBV15
CATSRDLTSGRIYEQFF
>TRBJ2-7|TRBD2|TRBV5-4
CASSLALVAGLSYEQYF
>TRBJ1-3|.|TRBV7-9
CASQEGVGSGNTIYF
>TRBJ2-7|TRBD2|TRBV6-6
CASTATSSYEQYF
>TRBJ2-5|TRBD2|TRBV5-1
CASSLGTSGVKTQYF
>TRBJ1-2|TRBD1|TRBV6-6
CASRDRDGYTF
>TRBJ2-3|.|TRBV7-6
CASSRRSERTDTQYF
>TRBJ2-7|TRBD1|TRBV6-1
CASSFRTGTGEQYF
>TRBJ2-7|.|TRBV29-1
CSVSDPISNEQYF
>TRBJ1-2|TRBD1|TRBV27
CASRSFTRGGVSYGYTF
>TRBJ2-5|.|TRBV11-2
CASSRRGPQETQYF
>TRBJ2-4|TRBD2|TRBV2
CASNPSGVAKNIQYF
>TRBJ2-5|.|TRBV2
CASSEFVSRRETQYF
>TRBJ2-5|.|TRBV27
CASSLSQLGLDRTQYF
>TRBJ2-2|.|TRBV5-1
CASSLEFTGELFF
>TRBJ1-2|.|TRBV28
CASSLLRLVGYGYTF